The 9 T cell receptor beta chains presented below share a single source sample, sequenced in a study of blood T cell repertoires in COVID-19. Profiling relied on immunoSEQ multiplex PCR, and the TCRdb table lists in-frame clones only, not all of them. The table records 90,000 to 100,000 clones, about 80% of them present only once. Sequenced material: peripheral blood. The receptor set was obtained from a man aged 65-85 years with acute or convalescent COVID-19.

The gene calls are TRBV5-1 and TRBJ2-3; D possibly corresponds to TRBD2 (5 bases). The length of the CDR3 is 14 residues. Germline CDR1 and CDR2: SGHRS and YFSETQ. Trimming took off 4 bases at V and 6 bases at J, with 15 bases between the two ends. The CDR3 DNA follows: TGCGCCAGCAGCCGATCTACTAGTTCGGATACGCAGTATTTT. Encoded protein: CASSRSTSSDTQYF.

Here the CDR3 reads CAWSVQDRGFSRANVLTF. DNA of the CDR3: TGTGCCTGGAGTGTACAGGACAGGGGTTTTTCCCGGGCCAACGTCCTGACTTTC. The chain employs TRBV30 and TRBJ2-6, with 9 bases matching TRBD1. Losses at the gene ends were 0 bases for V and 5 bases for J; bases not matched to a gene: 11. This CDR3 has 18 amino acids. Germline V gene data show CDR1 as GTSNPN and CDR2 as SVGIG (reference sequence). Complete variable domain (other parts from reference TRBV30 and TRBJ2-6): SQTIHQWPATLVQPVGSPLSLECTVEGTSNPNLYWYRQAAGRGLQLLFYSVGIGQISSEVPQNLSASRPQDRQFILSSKKLLLSDSGFYLCAWSVQDRGFSRANVLTFGAGSRLTVL.

V is TRBV29-1 and J is TRBJ1-4; possibly TRBD1 for D (6 bases). V was shortened by 7 bases and J by 7 bases, with 16 bases between the two germline ends. The germline V gene has CDR1 SQVTM and CDR2 ANQGSEA. The CDR3 extends over 13 amino acids. This CDR3 reads CSGSSGGGEKLFF. The CDR3 coding sequence is TGCAGCGGGTCGAGCGGGGGCGGTGAAAAACTGTTTTTT. The full variable domain, completed using reference TRBV29-1 and TRBJ1-4, is SAVISQKPSRDICQRGTSLTIQCQVDSQVTMMFWYRQQPGQSLTLIATANQGSEATYESGFVIDKFPISRPNLTFSTLTVSNMSPEDSSIYLCSGSSGGGEKLFFGSGTQLSVL.

The chain uses TRBV2 and TRBJ2-7; TRBD1 aligns across 7 bases. This CDR3 has 11 amino acids. Germline CDR1 is SNHLY and CDR2 is FYNNEI. CDR3 amino acids: CATGISYEQYF. The CDR3 nucleotides read TGTGCGACAGGGATCTCCTACGAGCAGTACTTC. The full variable domain, its missing parts supplied by reference TRBV2 and TRBJ2-7, is EPEVTQTPSHQVTQMGQEVILRCVPISNHLYFYWYRQILGQKVEFLVSFYNNEISEKSEIFDDQFSVERPDGSNFTLKIRSTKLEDSAMYFCATGISYEQYFGPGTRLTVT.

J is TRBJ2-2 and V is TRBV7-3, with a weak D call TRBD2 (6 bases). Germline CDR1 and CDR2: SGHTA and FQGTGA. Trimming pared 3 bases from V and 4 bases from J, leaving 12 bases between. The CDR3 is 15 residues long. CDR3 in amino acids: CASSLAGSPTGELFF. CDR3 nucleotides: TGTGCCAGCAGCTTGGCCGGGAGCCCCACCGGGGAGCTGTTTTTT.

The chain combines TRBV18 with TRBJ2-1; possibly TRBD1 for D (5 bases). The germline gives CDR1 KGHSH, CDR2 LQKENI. Trimming stripped 3 bases from V and 8 bases from J, with 11 bases between. The CDR3 is 13 amino acids. The DNA for the CDR3 is TGTGCCAGCTCACCCCCACAGGTCGATGAGCAGTTCTTC. Translated, it gives CASSPPQVDEQFF.

The J gene is TRBJ2-1, the V gene TRBV11-3; perhaps TRBD1 as D (6 bases). Germline V lookup: CDR1 SGHNT, CDR2 YENEEA. CDR3 length: 15 residues. Trimming took off 0 bases at V and 8 bases at J, with 14 bases between the two ends. CDR3 bases: TGTGCCAGCAGCTTAGATCTCTCCCACAGGGATGAGCAGTTCTTC. Amino acids: CASSLDLSHRDEQFF.

This chain uses TRBV4-2 with TRBJ2-7; TRBD2 aligns across 8 bases. Germline CDR1 reads LGHNA; CDR2 reads YNFKEQ. The CDR3 sequence is 16 residues long. V lost 3 bases, J lost 1 base, and 8 bases stayed unmatched. The CDR3 loop is CASSQELAARSYEQYF. The CDR3 nucleotides read TGTGCCAGCAGCCAGGAACTAGCGGCCCGGTCCTACGAGCAGTACTTC.

This chain uses TRBV11-1 with TRBJ1-1, with 7 bases lining up with TRBD1. The CDR3 spans 15 residues. Germline V gene sequence: CDR1 SGHAT, CDR2 FQDESV (reference sequence). J was trimmed by 0 bases and V by 5 bases; bases with no gene match: 6. CDR3 loop: CASSPFQGVNTEAFF. The CDR3 nucleotides are TGTGCCAGCAGCCCCTTCCAGGGGGTGAACACTGAAGCTTTCTTT.